These 19 T cell receptor beta chains were sequenced from one sample in a study of T cells after yellow fever vaccination. TCRdb ran MiXCR on the 5' RACE reads and lists one entry per CDR3 protein. Seen here are 200,000 to 300,000 distinct CDR3 sequences, over 10% observed once, and the top ten hold 0.4% to 0.55%. Sequencing used CD4+ T cells sorted from PBMCs, obtained 45 days after the yellow fever booster vaccination. The receptors were gathered from a man aged 30 to 39 who received the YFV17D yellow fever vaccine.

The V gene is TRBV28, the J gene TRBJ2-1; D tentatively fits TRBD1 or TRBD2 (6 bases each). The CDR3 contains 14 residues. The V and J ends lost 6 bases and 6 bases respectively, with 15 bases between them. The germline CDR1 and CDR2 sequences are MDHEN and SYDVKM. The CDR3 nucleotides read TGTGCCAGCAGCCTTTCCTGGGGGGCCAATGAGCAGTTCTTC. As protein: CASSLSWGANEQFF.

The J gene is TRBJ1-1, the V gene TRBV7-3, with D tentatively TRBD1 (6 bases). Trimming removed 1 base at V and 4 bases at J, with 10 bases between. This CDR3 comprises 14 residues. CDR1 is SGHTA and CDR2 is FQGTGA in the germline V gene. DNA of the CDR3: TGTGCCAGCAGCTTAATTGGGGGGCCCACTGAAGCTTTCTTT. Protein sequence: CASSLIGGPTEAFF.

This clonotype was picked up a small number of times. The chain is built from TRBV10-1 and TRBJ2-3; TRBD2 agrees at 8 bases. The trim removed 6 bases at V and 2 bases at J, leaving 4 bases unmatched. The CDR3 sequence is 14 residues long. Per germline, CDR1 WNHNN and CDR2 SYGVQD (reference sequence). CDR3: CASSPAGVTDTQYF. In nucleotides, the CDR3 is TGCGCCAGCAGCCCAGCGGGAGTCACAGATACGCAGTATTTT.

The sample holds a few counts of this clonotype. The V gene is TRBV7-2, the J gene TRBJ2-1, with D perhaps matching TRBD2 (5 bases). Germline V gene sequence: CDR1 SGHTA, CDR2 FQGNSA. Trimming pared 5 bases from V and 0 bases from J, leaving 11 bases between. The CDR3 runs 15 residues. The CDR3 sequence is CASSRLQSSYNEQFF. CDR3 bases: TGTGCCAGCAGCAGACTACAGAGCTCCTACAATGAGCAGTTCTTC.

This rearrangement joins TRBV20-1 to TRBJ2-3; D gene uncertain. The CDR3 extends over 13 amino acids. V shed 6 bases and J shed 4 bases, with 14 bases lying between them. CDR1 DFQATT and CDR2 SNEGSKA come from the germline V gene (reference sequence). CDR3 DNA sequence: TGCAGTGCGATGGACGTCGGAGCAGATACGCAGTATTTT. This gives the protein CSAMDVGADTQYF.

V and J are TRBV5-1 and TRBJ2-3; D may be TRBD2 (5 bases). The CDR3 is 13 amino acids. V lost 3 bases and J 2 bases, leaving 7 bases between the germline ends. CDR1 and CDR2 from the germline V gene are SGHRS and YFSETQ. The CDR3 DNA reads as TGCGCCAGCAGCTCGGGGAACACAGATACGCAGTATTTT. Encoded protein: CASSSGNTDTQYF.

The chain carries TRBV28 and TRBJ2-4; TRBD1 matches at 9 bases. The trim removed 6 bases at V and 7 bases at J, leaving 7 bases unmatched. Germline CDR1 and CDR2: MDHEN and SYDVKM. The CDR3 totals 14 residues. CDR3 sequence: CASRGQGLLNIQYF. The CDR3 DNA is TGTGCCAGCAGGGGACAGGGATTGTTGAACATTCAGTACTTC.

Only a few counts were recorded for this clonotype. V and J are TRBV11-3 and TRBJ2-1; 10 positions match TRBD2. The trim removed 1 base at V and 7 bases at J, leaving 16 bases unmatched. CDR1 and CDR2 from the germline V gene are SGHNT and YENEEA. The CDR3 extends over 19 amino acids. The CDR3 DNA reads as TGTGCCAGCAGCTTAGTAGGGCTTGGGCTCGCTAGCGGGGGAAATGAGCAGTTCTTC. Residues: CASSLVGLGLASGGNEQFF.

This clonotype was seen a few times. The rearrangement joins TRBV20-1 to TRBJ1-2; 9 positions agree with TRBD1. Trimming took 6 bases from V and 4 from J; bases not matched to a gene: 9. From germline, CDR1 is DFQATT and CDR2 SNEGSKA (reference sequence). This CDR3 is built from 14 residues. CDR3 sequence: CSAGEQGALYGYTF. In DNA form, the CDR3 reads TGCAGTGCGGGGGAACAGGGGGCCCTCTATGGCTACACCTTC.

This CDR3 is CASQGLVHETQYF. The CDR3 region has the DNA TGCGCCAGCCAGGGGTTGGTCCATGAGACCCAGTACTTC. This sequence joins TRBV5-1 and TRBJ2-5; tentatively, D is TRBD1 (6 bases). Deletions cut 7 bases from V and 5 bases from J, with 15 bases between. Germline V gene lookup returns CDR1 SGHRS and CDR2 YFSETQ. The CDR3 consists of 13 residues.

The rearrangement links TRBV2 to TRBJ2-5; TRBD1 or TRBD2 may be the D gene (5 bases each). Per the germline V gene, CDR1 is SNHLY and CDR2 is FYNNEI. Deletions cut 6 bases from V and 1 base from J, with 9 bases between. This CDR3 contains 13 residues. The DNA of the CDR3 is TGTGCCAGCAGGAGGGACCCCCAAGAGACCCAGTACTTC. Translation: CASRRDPQETQYF. Together with reference TRBV2 and TRBJ2-5, the CDR3 gives the full variable domain: EPEVTQTPSHQVTQMGQEVILRCVPISNHLYFYWYRQILGQKVEFLVSFYNNEISEKSEIFDDQFSVERPDGSNFTLKIRSTKLEDSAMYFCASRRDPQETQYFGPGTRLLVL.

The chain has TRBV5-1 and TRBJ2-5, with D perhaps TRBD1 (6 bases). The germline gives CDR1 SGHRS, CDR2 YFSETQ. V was cut by 4 bases and J by 5 bases, with 12 bases left in between. The CDR3 has 13 residues. In DNA form, the CDR3 reads TGCGCCAGCAGCCCTAATCAGGGGGAGACCCAGTACTTC. Amino acid sequence: CASSPNQGETQYF.

This clonotype occurred many times. V usage is TRBV7-9 and J usage is TRBJ2-2, with 8 bases fitting TRBD1. The CDR3 extends over 17 amino acids. Germline CDR1 reads SEHNR; CDR2 reads FQNEAQ (reference sequence). Trimming cost V 1 base and J 0 bases; bases outside gene matches: 4. The CDR3 DNA is TGTGCCAGCAGCTTAGTGCCAGGGGGCCCGAACACCGGGGAGCTGTTTTTT. Its protein product is CASSLVPGGPNTGELFF.

The gene calls are TRBV7-9 and TRBJ2-4, with D perhaps given as TRBD1 or TRBD2 (5 bases each). Deletions cut 6 bases from V and 3 bases from J, with 15 bases between. The CDR3 is 15 residues long. Germline V lookup: CDR1 SEHNR, CDR2 FQNEAQ (reference sequence). The CDR3 region is CASRPGPRGKNIQYF. The CDR3 bases are TGTGCCAGCAGACCGGGACCCCGGGGCAAAAACATTCAGTACTTC.

The CDR3 is CASDSGSNEQYF. Here the CDR3 DNA reads TGTGCCAGCGATAGCGGGAGTAACGAGCAGTACTTC. The rearrangement links TRBV7-8 to TRBJ2-7, with TRBD2 identical over 9 bases. CDR3 length: 12 residues. V lost 8 bases to trimming and J lost 5 bases; unmatched junction nucleotides: 4. CDR1 SGHVS and CDR2 FQNEAQ come from the germline V gene.

This clonotype was observed at least ten times. This chain links TRBV7-2 with TRBJ2-7, with D hard to call. There are 12 residues in the CDR3. V lost 5 bases and J lost 1, with 6 bases in between. The germline V gene encodes CDR1 SGHTA and CDR2 FQGNSA. The CDR3, as DNA: TGTGCCAGCAGCCCCGGATCCTACGAGCAGTACTTC. Translation gives CASSPGSYEQYF.

The sample holds a few counts of this clonotype. V and J are TRBV15 and TRBJ2-6; 11 nucleotides align to TRBD1. Germline V gene lookup returns CDR1 LNHNV and CDR2 YYDKDF (reference sequence). CDR3 size: 19 residues. Trimming at V came to 3 bases and at J to 4 bases, leaving 11 bases not matched to a gene. The CDR3 protein is CATSRTLGQGAVGANVLTF. The CDR3 DNA reads TGTGCCACCAGCAGGACACTCGGACAGGGGGCGGTAGGGGCCAACGTCCTGACTTTC.

The rearrangement joins TRBV29-1 to TRBJ2-5; perhaps TRBD2 as D (5 bases). CDR3 length: 12 residues. Germline CDR1 reads SQVTM; CDR2 reads ANQGSEA. V dropped 7 bases and J dropped 2 bases, with 11 bases sitting between them. CDR3 coding DNA: TGCAGCGCCGGCGGCGGGCAAGAGACCCAGTACTTC. It specifies CSAGGGQETQYF.

This clonotype was observed a few times. J is TRBJ1-2 and V is TRBV12-3 or TRBV12-4, with D possibly matching TRBD1 (5 bases). V shed 5 bases and J shed 1 base, with 8 bases lying between them. CDR3 length: 13 residues. CDR3 region: CASSLTDNYGYTF. In DNA form, the CDR3 reads TGTGCCAGCAGTCTGACAGATAACTATGGCTACACCTTC.